These 15 T cell receptor beta chains share one sample of origin, sequenced in a study of radiotherapy plus CTLA-4 blockade in lung cancer. Profiling relied on immunoSEQ multiplex PCR, and the TCRdb table lists in-frame clones only, not all of them. The sample has some 15,000 clones, under 75% seen once; the top ten hold roughly 50%. The input for sequencing was peripheral blood, taken from a patient treated with radiotherapy plus ipilimumab. These receptor sequences come from a human donor with non-small cell lung cancer whose response to radiotherapy plus ipilimumab could not be evaluated.

V gene TRBV6-5 combines with J gene TRBJ2-7; D ambiguous. Between the trimmed V and J ends, which lost 8 bases and 0 bases, there was a span of 11 bases. CDR3 length equals 13 residues. CDR1 and CDR2 (germline): MNHEY, SVGAGI. CDR3 loop: CASGQRSSYEQYF. Written as DNA, the CDR3 is TGTGCCAGCGGTCAGAGGAGCTCCTACGAGCAGTACTTC.

The CDR3 sequence: CASGPGLAGPTGELFF. The CDR3 DNA follows: TGTGCTAGTGGCCCCGGACTAGCGGGGCCCACCGGGGAGCTGTTTTTT. The rearrangement links TRBV12-5 to TRBJ2-2; 12 nucleotides line up with TRBD2. The CDR3 spans 16 residues. After removal of 6 bases from V and 4 bases from J, the junction contained 6 bases not matched to a gene. Germline lookup yields CDR1 LGHNT and CDR2 FRNRAP.

In this sample, this clone is medium-sized (0.01 to 0.1%). The chain joins TRBV2 to TRBJ2-1; 7 bases line up with TRBD1. This CDR3 contains 15 residues. The trim removed 5 bases at V and 5 bases at J, leaving 9 bases unmatched. Germline V lookup: CDR1 SNHLY, CDR2 FYNNEI. CDR3 coding DNA: TGTGCCAGCAGTAGTCCCGGGACAGTGAACAATGAGCAGTTCTTC. It codes for CASSSPGTVNNEQFF.

The genes are TRBV5-1 and TRBJ1-4; D ambiguous. The CDR3 runs 14 residues. V dropped 4 bases and J dropped 6 bases, with 13 bases sitting between them. CDR1 SGHRS and CDR2 YFSETQ come from the germline V gene. The CDR3 is CASSRRRSDEKLFF. CDR3 sequence (DNA): TGCGCCAGCAGCCGTCGGCGGAGCGATGAAAAACTGTTTTTT. Full variable domain (missing parts from reference TRBV5-1 and TRBJ1-4): KAGVTQTPRYLIKTRGQQVTLSCSPISGHRSVSWYQQTPGQGLQFLFEYFSETQRNKGNFPGRFSGRQFSNSRSEMNVSTLELGDSALYLCASSRRRSDEKLFFGSGTQLSVL.

The sample holds one count of this clone. The chain recombines TRBV5-1 with TRBJ2-5; 10 positions match TRBD2. Germline CDR1 SGHRS, CDR2 YFSETQ. Unmatched junction bases numbered 16, after V lost 6 bases and J lost 5 bases. CDR3 length: 17 residues. CDR3: CASILDSGGTRGETQYF. The DNA of the CDR3 is TGCGCCAGCATCCTGGATAGCGGGGGGACGAGGGGTGAGACCCAGTACTTC. The variable domain in full, with the rest retrieved from reference TRBV5-1 and TRBJ2-5, is KAGVTQTPRYLIKTRGQQVTLSCSPISGHRSVSWYQQTPGQGLQFLFEYFSETQRNKGNFPGRFSGRQFSNSRSEMNVSTLELGDSALYLCASILDSGGTRGETQYFGPGTRLLVL.

This chain links TRBV11-3 with TRBJ2-1; 10 bases align to TRBD2. Germline values: CDR1 SGHNT, CDR2 YENEEA. The V and J ends lost 0 bases and 6 bases, in that order; junction bases with no gene match: 8. The CDR3 is made up of 17 amino acids. Here the CDR3 reads CASSLDRLAGVLNEQFF. The CDR3 nucleotides are TGTGCCAGCAGCTTAGACCGGCTAGCGGGGGTTCTCAATGAGCAGTTCTTC.

The rearrangement links TRBV5-4 to TRBJ2-1; 9 bases line up with TRBD2. Germline V gene lookup returns CDR1 SGHNT and CDR2 YYREEE (reference sequence). This CDR3 spans 16 amino acids. V dropped 0 bases and J dropped 6; count of bases not matched to a gene: 7. The CDR3 region is CASSLDGTSFVNEQFF. CDR3 in DNA: TGTGCCAGCAGCTTGGACGGGACTAGCTTCGTCAATGAGCAGTTCTTC. Full variable domain (rest looked up from reference TRBV5-4 and TRBJ2-1): ETGVTQSPTHLIKTRGQQVTLRCSSQSGHNTVSWYQQALGQGPQFIFQYYREEENGRGNFPPRFSGLQFPNYSSELNVNALELDDSALYLCASSLDGTSFVNEQFFGPGTRLTVL.

The chain uses TRBV28 and TRBJ2-5, with a possible D match to TRBD1 (6 bases). This CDR3 region has 15 residues. Per germline, CDR1 MDHEN and CDR2 SYDVKM. Trimming shortened V by 2 bases and J by 1 base, and 11 bases separated the two germline ends. CDR3 protein: CASSLIGTSQETQYF. The CDR3 nucleotides read TGTGCCAGCAGTTTAATTGGGACATCCCAAGAGACCCAGTACTTC.

This chain joins TRBV19 and TRBJ1-1, with 7 bases fitting TRBD1. With V trimmed by 3 bases and J by 4 bases, 8 bases remained unmatched. The CDR3 sequence is 15 residues long. Germline V gene data show CDR1 as LNHDA and CDR2 as SQIVND (reference sequence). The CDR3, as DNA: TGTGCCAGTAGTATGGACAGGCTGGGTGGCACTGAAGCTTTCTTT. This encodes CASSMDRLGGTEAFF. Full variable domain (remainder filled in from reference TRBV19 and TRBJ1-1): DGGITQSPKYLFRKEGQNVTLSCEQNLNHDAMYWYRQDPGQGLRLIYYSQIVNDFQKGDIAEGYSVSREKKESFPLTVTSAQKNPTAFYLCASSMDRLGGTEAFFGQGTRLTVV.

The genes are TRBV30 and TRBJ2-7; tentative D call: TRBD2 (6 bases). Germline V lookup: CDR1 GTSNPN, CDR2 SVGIG (reference sequence). V was shortened by 3 bases and J by 5 bases, with 17 bases between the two germline ends. The CDR3 covers 14 residues. The CDR3 protein is CAWSPVGGIDEQYF. CDR3 sequence (DNA): TGTGCCTGGAGCCCAGTAGGAGGGATAGACGAGCAGTACTTC.

The chain uses TRBV7-8 and TRBJ1-1; 7 bases map to TRBD1. V shed 2 bases and J 4 bases; nucleotides not matched to a gene: 7. This CDR3 is built from 15 residues. Germline CDR1 is SGHVS and CDR2 is FQNEAQ. CDR3 sequence reads: CASSLIRQGGTEAFF. The CDR3, as DNA: TGTGCCAGCAGCTTAATCAGGCAGGGGGGCACTGAAGCTTTCTTT.

V is TRBV6-5 and J is TRBJ2-7; the D gene is possibly TRBD2 (5 bases). With 5 bases removed from V and 7 bases from J, the gap between germline ends came to 15 bases. CDR3 length: 13 amino acids. Germline V CDR1 and CDR2: MNHEY, SVGAGI. CDR3 in amino acids: CASSEDPTGEQYV. For the CDR3, the DNA is TGTGCCAGCAGTGAAGACCCGACGGGGGAGCAGTACGTC.

The chain couples TRBV5-1 to TRBJ2-7, with TRBD1 as a possible D gene (5 bases). This CDR3 spans 15 amino acids. The V gene's germline CDR1 is SGHRS and CDR2 YFSETQ. The ends were cut back, 0 bases at V and 2 bases at J, with 12 bases in the middle. CDR3: CASSLGQWGTYEQYF. As DNA, the CDR3 is TGCGCCAGCAGCTTGGGACAGTGGGGCACCTACGAGCAGTACTTC.

The chain uses TRBV7-9 and TRBJ2-7; possibly TRBD2 for D (6 bases). With 3 bases removed from V and 3 bases from J, the gap between germline ends came to 12 bases. CDR1 and CDR2 (germline): SEHNR, FQNEAQ (reference sequence). The CDR3 has 14 amino acids. The CDR3 region is CASSFPGTGYEQYV. CDR3 sequence (DNA): TGTGCCAGCAGCTTCCCAGGGACTGGCTACGAGCAGTACGTC.

CDR3 bases: TGTGCCAGCTCAAGGGACAGCGAGGGGACTGAAGCTTTCTTT. Protein: CASSRDSEGTEAFF. The chain links TRBV18 to TRBJ1-1, with 7 positions matching TRBD1. Germline assignment: CDR1 KGHSH and CDR2 LQKENI. The CDR3 loop spans 14 amino acids. V trimming: 5 bases; J trimming: 5 bases; junction bases outside the gene matches: 8.